The clone carrying this T cell receptor (beta chain) was seen only once. Its antigen remains unidentified. The ends were cut back, 1 base at V and 12 bases at J, with 18 bases in the middle. Germline CDR1 reads DFQATT; CDR2 reads SNEGSKA (reference sequence). This CDR3 region has 13 residues. TCRdb re-analysed the multiplex PCR reads in MiXCR, keeping a single row per CDR3 protein. This repertoire shows roughly 14,000 distinct CDR3 sequences, around three fifths found once; its top ten account for 30%. The record originates from a study of breast tumors, draining lymph nodes, adjacent tissues. Regarding the study as a whole: Compared with basal-like, luminal-like tumors shared significantly more repertoire with nontumor tissue. The data were judged consistent with most tumor T cells coming from lymph node and expanding in tumor. Tumor T cell lymph node origin was a supported hypothesis, not proven. Tumor repertoires ranked between lymph nodes and nontumor tissue in diversity, with V and J gene preferences.

The chain couples TRBV20-1 to TRBJ1-2; unclear D gene. Material: tumor-adjacent breast tissue. This receptor was taken from a female donor with breast cancer. Some clones in this sample may be carry-over from other donors' samples. CDR3 DNA: TGCAGTGCTAGAGTGGAAGAATCCTATGCCCACACCTTC. Residues: CSARVEESYAHTF.